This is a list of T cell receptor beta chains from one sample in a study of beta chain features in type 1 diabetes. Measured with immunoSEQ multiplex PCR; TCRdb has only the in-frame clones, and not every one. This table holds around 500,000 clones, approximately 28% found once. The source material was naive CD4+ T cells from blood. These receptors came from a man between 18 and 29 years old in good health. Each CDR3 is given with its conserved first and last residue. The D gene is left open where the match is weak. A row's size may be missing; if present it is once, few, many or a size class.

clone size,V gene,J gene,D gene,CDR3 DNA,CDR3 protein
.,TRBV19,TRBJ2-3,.,TGTGCCGGACGGGCATCTAGCACAGATACGCAGTATTTT,CAGRASSTDTQYF
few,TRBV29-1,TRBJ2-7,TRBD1,TGCAGCGCAGGACAGGGGGTCTACGAGCAGTACTTC,CSAGQGVYEQYF
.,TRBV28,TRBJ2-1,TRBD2,TGTGCCAGCAGTTCCGAGACTAGCGGGTGGGAGCAGTTCTTC,CASSSETSGWEQFF
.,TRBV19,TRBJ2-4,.,TGTGCCAGTAGTATAGGCAGCAGAGCCAAAAACATTCAGTACTTC,CASSIGSRAKNIQYF
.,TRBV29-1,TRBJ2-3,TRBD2,TGCAGCGTTGCCGGACTAGCGGGAGTAGATACGCAGTATTTT,CSVAGLAGVDTQYF
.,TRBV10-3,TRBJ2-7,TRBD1,TGTGCCACCAGGGACAGGGTATCCTACGAGCAGTACTTC,CATRDRVSYEQYF
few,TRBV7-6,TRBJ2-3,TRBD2,TGTGCCAGCAGCTTATCCGCTAGCGGGAGGGATACGCAGTATTTT,CASSLSASGRDTQYF
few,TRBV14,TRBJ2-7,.,TGTGCCAGCAGCCAAGGTCCTTTAACCGAGCAGTACTTC,CASSQGPLTEQYF
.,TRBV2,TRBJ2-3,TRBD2,TGTGCCAGCAGCAAGACTAGCGGGCCTTCAGATACGCAGTATTTT,CASSKTSGPSDTQYF
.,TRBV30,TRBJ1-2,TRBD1,TGTGCCTGGAGTTTAGGGACAGTCTATGGCTACACCTTC,CAWSLGTVYGYTF
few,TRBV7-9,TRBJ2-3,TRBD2,TGTGCCGTATCGCGGGAGTCTGCAGATACGCAGTATTTT,CAVSRESADTQYF
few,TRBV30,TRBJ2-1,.,TGTGCCTGGAGTGTAAGGGAAAGCGGAGGGCTCCAGTTCTTC,CAWSVRESGGLQFF
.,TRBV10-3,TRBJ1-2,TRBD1,TGTGCCATCAGGGGACAGGTGGGGCACGGCTATGGCTACACCTTC,CAIRGQVGHGYGYTF